The sample holds many counts of the clone carrying this T cell receptor (beta chain). This sample is drawn from a study of patients and donors after allogeneic stem cell transplantation. MiXCR, run by TCRdb on the RT-PCR reads, gives a single entry per CDR3 protein. The repertoire holds around 23,000 distinct CDR3 sequences, with about 30% as singletons. The V gene's germline CDR1 is SGHTA and CDR2 FQGNSA. Trimming took off 5 bases at V and 7 bases at J, with 9 bases between the two ends. The CDR3 spans 13 residues. This rearrangement joins TRBV7-2 to TRBJ1-6; no reliable D call. This receptor was taken from a human donor who was either an allogeneic HSCT recipient or a stem cell or donor lymphocyte infusion donor (not recorded which). It is not recorded whose cells these are; they may come from a transplant donor. The sample comprised blood, either unsorted or a sorted T cell fraction (not recorded which). The CDR3 protein is CASSPRGNSPLHF. The CDR3 nucleotides read TGTGCCAGCAGCCCCCGAGGGAATTCACCCCTCCACTTT. Full variable domain (missing parts from reference TRBV7-2 and TRBJ1-6): GAGVSQSPSNKVTEKGKDVELRCDPISGHTALYWYRQSLGQGLEFLIYFQGNSAPDKSGLPSDRFSAERTGGSVSTLTIQRTQQEDSAVYLCASSPRGNSPLHFGNGTRLTVT.